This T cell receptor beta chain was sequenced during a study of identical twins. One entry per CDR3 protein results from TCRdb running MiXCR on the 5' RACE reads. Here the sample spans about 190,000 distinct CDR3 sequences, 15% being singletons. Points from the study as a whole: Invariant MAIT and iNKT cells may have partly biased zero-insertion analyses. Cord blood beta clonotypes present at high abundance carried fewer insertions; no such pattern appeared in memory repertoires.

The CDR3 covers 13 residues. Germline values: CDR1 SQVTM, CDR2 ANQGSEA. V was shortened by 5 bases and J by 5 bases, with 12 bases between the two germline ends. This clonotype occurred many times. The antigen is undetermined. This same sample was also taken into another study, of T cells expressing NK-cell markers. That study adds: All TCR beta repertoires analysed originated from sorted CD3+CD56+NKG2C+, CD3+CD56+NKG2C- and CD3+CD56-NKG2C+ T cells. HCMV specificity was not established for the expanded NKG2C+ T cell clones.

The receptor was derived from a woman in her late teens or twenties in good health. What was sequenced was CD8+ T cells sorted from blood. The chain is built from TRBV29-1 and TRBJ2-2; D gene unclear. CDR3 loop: CSVPALRTGELFF. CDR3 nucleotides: TGCAGCGTTCCTGCCCTGAGGACCGGGGAGCTGTTTTTT.